The clone carrying this T cell receptor (beta chain) was detected once. This record comes from a study of control samples from healthy donors and cancer patients. V lost 0 bases and J lost 3, with 14 bases in between. The CDR3 runs 15 residues. CDR1 GTSNPN and CDR2 SVGIG come from the germline V gene (reference sequence). TCRdb's copy holds only in-frame clones and misses some; the assay was immunoSEQ multiplex PCR. The sample yields 24,000 or so clones, 85% seen once. The specimen sequenced was PBMCs. This chain uses TRBV30 with TRBJ1-1, with D possibly matching TRBD1 (5 bases). This receptor was taken from a man in his fifties or sixties with head and neck cancer. The DNA of the CDR3 is TGTGCCTGGAGTGTACTGGCAGGGCTTTACACTGAAGCTTTCTTT. Translated: CAWSVLAGLYTEAFF.